This T cell receptor (beta chain) stems from a study of circulating and synovial CD4+ cells in juvenile arthritis. The length of the CDR3 is 16 residues. V gave up 2 bases and J gave up 5 bases; unmatched junction bases: 6. Germline lookup yields CDR1 LGHNT and CDR2 FRNRAP. Sequencing was performed with immunoSEQ multiplex PCR; in TCRdb, only in-frame clones are kept and a portion is missing. The table has tens of thousands of clones, roughly 95% seen once; the top ten hold approximately 0.18%. This rearrangement joins TRBV12-5 to TRBJ2-1, with 10 bases that match TRBD1. Source material: CD4+ T cells from blood. This TCR came from a human donor with juvenile idiopathic arthritis. CDR3 DNA sequence: TGTGCTAGTGGTTTGAAGGGGACAGGGGTAAACAATGAGCAGTTCTTC. Protein sequence: CASGLKGTGVNNEQFF.